The entry that follows covers one TCR beta chain sequence. Sequence at one end of the junction differs from germline and may be a read error. These data come from a study of blood T cell repertoires in COVID-19. Across the study: Spain, Italy and the United States supplied samples that represented acute and convalescent COVID-19.

As processed by the authors: Quantification of nucleated cells was approximated via reference gene primer amplification. Sequencing used immunoSEQ multiplex PCR; TCRdb keeps in-frame clones, though not all of them. V, J and clone size derive from that table, while D and trimming were established from the DNA sequence. The repertoire holds 95,000 to 150,000 clones, with nearly 90% as singletons. This CDR3 contains 15 residues. CDR1 and CDR2 from the germline V gene are SGHRS and YFSETQ. During active infection, Seattle patients enrolled and were then monitored through disease. Sequences were obtained from peripheral blood. The V call is TRBV5-1, the J call TRBJ2-1; weak D call: TRBD2 (5 bases). The source is a woman aged 55-70 years with COVID-19, enrolled during active disease. The CDR3 DNA follows: TGCGCCAGCAGTTTGGTTAGCGTGTGGGTTGATGAGCAGTTCTTC. This codes for CASSLVSVWVDEQFF.